Described below is a single T cell receptor beta chain sequence and its context. There are 11 residues in the CDR3. CDR1 is LNHDA, CDR2 SQIVND, per germline (reference sequence). Germline trimming cut 9 bases from V and 11 bases from J; bases unmatched to any gene: 7. This entry is derived from a study of blood T cell repertoires in COVID-19. Study-level information: Samples representing acute and convalescent COVID-19 were sourced from the United States, Italy and Spain. PBMCs, B-cell-depleted T cells, or T cells provided the cDNA or gDNA that made up the material.

The method was immunoSEQ multiplex PCR; TCRdb's version includes in-frame clones alone and lacks a portion of them. The sample lists around 270,000 clones, about 85% occurring once. The chain uses TRBV19 and TRBJ1-1; 9 bases align to TRBD1. The sample comprised peripheral blood. This clonotype was obtained from a man aged 60 to 75 who had recovered from COVID-19. Here the CDR3 DNA reads TGTGCCAGGGGACAGGGAATGAGGGCTTTCTTT. As protein: CARGQGMRAFF.